This note documents a single T cell receptor (beta chain) sequence. This specimen belongs to a study of blood T cell repertoires in COVID-19. For the study at large: Samples came from the United States, Italy and Spain, spanning acute and convalescent COVID-19. PBMCs, B-cell-depleted T cells, or T cells provided the cDNA or gDNA that made up the material.

In the source study's methods: By means of reference gene primer amplification, nucleated cell counts were estimated. The repertoire was sequenced with immunoSEQ multiplex PCR; TCRdb's copy has only in-frame clones and lacks some. The V and J calls and clone size were taken over from that table, and D and trimming were inferred from the DNA. The sample has some 150,000 clones; approximately 88% are singletons. Germline V lookup: CDR1 SGHNT, CDR2 YYREEE (reference sequence). This CDR3 contains 13 residues. The germline V and J ends were trimmed by 0 bases and 7 bases, with 11 bases remaining between them.

The sequence came from a man in his 70s with acute or convalescent COVID-19. The sample consisted of peripheral blood. The chain carries TRBV5-4 and TRBJ2-7; TRBD1 might be the D (6 bases). CDR3 region: CASSLGGQKEQYF. The CDR3 DNA sequence: TGTGCCAGCAGCTTGGGGGGGCAGAAAGAGCAGTACTTC.